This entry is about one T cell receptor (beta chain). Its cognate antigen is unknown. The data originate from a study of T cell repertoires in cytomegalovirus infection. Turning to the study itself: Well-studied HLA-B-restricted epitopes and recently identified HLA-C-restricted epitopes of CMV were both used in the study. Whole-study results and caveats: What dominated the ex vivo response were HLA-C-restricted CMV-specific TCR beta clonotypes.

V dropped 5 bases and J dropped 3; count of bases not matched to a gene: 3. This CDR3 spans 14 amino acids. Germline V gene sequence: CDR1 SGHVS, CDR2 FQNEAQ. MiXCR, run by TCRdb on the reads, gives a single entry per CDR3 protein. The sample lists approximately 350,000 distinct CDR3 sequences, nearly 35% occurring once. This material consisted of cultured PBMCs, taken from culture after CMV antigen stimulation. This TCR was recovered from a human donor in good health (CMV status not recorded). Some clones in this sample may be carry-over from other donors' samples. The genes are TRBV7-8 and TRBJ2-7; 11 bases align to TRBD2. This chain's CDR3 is CASSGLAGLYEQYF. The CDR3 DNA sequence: TGTGCCAGCAGCGGACTAGCGGGCCTCTACGAGCAGTACTTC. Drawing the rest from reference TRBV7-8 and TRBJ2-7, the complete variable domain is GAGVSQSPRYKVAKRGQDVALRCDPISGHVSLFWYQQALGQGPEFLTYFQNEAQLDKSGLPSDRFFAERPEGSVSTLKIQRTQQEDSAVYLCASSGLAGLYEQYFGPGTRLTVT.